This paragraph covers one TCR beta chain sequence. The assay was immunoSEQ multiplex PCR, and TCRdb's table has in-frame clones only and misses some. The data hold some 2,500,000 clones, with over 85% observed a single time. The data were obtained in a study of shared clonotypes between healthy human individuals. Study-level information: The cohort comprised two women and a few men. Their ages spanned 18 to 49 years. Per donor, CD8 memory used one plate, CD8 naive used two, CD4 memory used three and CD4 naive used three.

Germline V gene lookup returns CDR1 SGHNT and CDR2 YENEEA. Deletions cut 6 bases from V and 4 bases from J, with 9 bases between. This CDR3 comprises 13 residues. This receptor was taken from a man aged 18 to 29 in good health. Some clones in this sample may be carry-over from other donors' samples. The material sequenced was naive CD4+ T cells from PBMCs. The subset: CD45RA+ positively selected. The chain has TRBV11-3 and TRBJ2-2; D is unresolved. CDR3 bases: TGTGCCAGCAGACCGGACGGCACCGGGGAGCTGTTTTTT. Its protein is CASRPDGTGELFF.